The rows below give T cell receptor beta chains drawn from one sample of a study of somatic mutations in cytotoxic T cells in rheumatoid arthritis. Profiled with immunoSEQ multiplex PCR; TCRdb holds only in-frame clones, not every one. The sample contains roughly 9,800 clones, around 81% of which appear only once. The sample was CD8+ T cells sorted from blood. All receptors derive from an adult with rheumatoid arthritis. CDR3s include the opening cysteine and the closing phenylalanine or tryptophan. A D gene is named only where the DNA matches it firmly. A clone size is listed for some rows: how often the clone was seen (once, few, many), or a class if it is expanded.

D gene,V gene,J gene,clone size,CDR3 DNA,CDR3 protein
-,TRBV5-6,TRBJ2-1,-,TGTGCCAGCAGCTTGTGGGGCGGACGGGAGCAGTTCTTC,CASSLWGGREQFF
TRBD1,TRBV6-5,TRBJ2-2,-,TGTGCCAGTGGGACAGGCCCTAACACCGGGGAGCTGTTTTTT,CASGTGPNTGELFF
TRBD1,TRBV27,TRBJ2-3,-,TGTGCCAGCATGATCGGGACAGGGTACACAGATACGCAGTATTTT,CASMIGTGYTDTQYF
TRBD2,TRBV5-3,TRBJ2-1,-,TGTGCCAGGGCCGGGACTAGCGCCTACAGCTCCTACAATGAGCAGTTCTTC,CARAGTSAYSSYNEQFF
-,TRBV6-6,TRBJ1-2,-,TGTGCCAGCCTGAGTCCATATGGCTACACCTTC,CASLSPYGYTF
TRBD2,TRBV4-1,TRBJ2-2,-,TGCGCCAGCAGACGCGGACTAGCGGACCCCGGAATTTCCGGGGAGCTGTTTTTT,CASRRGLADPGISGELFF
TRBD1,TRBV7-9,TRBJ2-7,few,TGTGCCAGCAGCTCTCGGACAGGGAACGAGCAGTACTTC,CASSSRTGNEQYF
-,TRBV28,TRBJ2-5,-,TGTGCCAGCAGTGAGGTGGAGACCCAGTACTTC,CASSEVETQYF
TRBD1,TRBV2,TRBJ2-7,few,TGTGCCAGCAGTGCGGGACAGTACTACGAGCAGTACTTC,CASSAGQYYEQYF
-,TRBV19,TRBJ2-7,-,TGTGCCAGTAGTATTGGTCTTTTCTACGAGCAGTACTTC,CASSIGLFYEQYF
TRBD2,TRBV28,TRBJ2-1,-,TGTGCCAGCAGTTTAGGGACTAGCTACAATGAGCAGTTCTTC,CASSLGTSYNEQFF
-,TRBV5-6,TRBJ1-4,once,TGTGCCAGCAGCTTGGGCTCAGGGTTCGGGGAAAAACTGTTTTTT,CASSLGSGFGEKLFF
TRBD2,TRBV6-6,TRBJ2-1,-,TGTGCCAGCAGTTCGACTAGCGGGGGTGAGCAGTTCTTC,CASSSTSGGEQFF
TRBD2,TRBV10-3,TRBJ2-5,-,TGTGCCATCAGTGAGTCTCCGGGACTAGCGGGTAACCTTCAAGAGACCCAGTACTTC,CAISESPGLAGNLQETQYF
-,TRBV7-9,TRBJ1-5,-,TGTGCCAGCAGCTTAGCGGGGGGAGGGGTGGATCAGCCCCAGCATTTT,CASSLAGGGVDQPQHF
-,TRBV7-8,TRBJ2-7,-,TGTGCCAGCAGCCCGACCTCCTACGAGCAGTACTTC,CASSPTSYEQYF
TRBD1,TRBV5-1,TRBJ1-5,-,TGCGCCAGCAGCACCGGGACAGGGGCGAATCAGCCCCAGCATTTT,CASSTGTGANQPQHF
TRBD1,TRBV19,TRBJ1-6,-,TGTGCCAGCCAAGACAGGGATTATAATTCACCCCTCCACTTT,CASQDRDYNSPLHF
-,TRBV5-6,TRBJ1-4,-,TGTGCCAGCAGCTTGGGTAACGAGTGGGATACTAATGAAAAACTGTTTTTT,CASSLGNEWDTNEKLFF
TRBD1,TRBV27,TRBJ1-1,-,TGTGCCAGCAGTAGACAGGGCGACTCTGAAGCTTTCTTT,CASSRQGDSEAFF
TRBD1,TRBV6-1,TRBJ2-2,-,TGTGCCAGCACCTTCGGGACAGGGCGAGACGGGGAGCTGTTTTTT,CASTFGTGRDGELFF
-,TRBV7-9,TRBJ1-6,-,TGTGCCAGCAGCTTGGGCCTTGGGAATTCACCCCTCCACTTT,CASSLGLGNSPLHF
TRBD1,TRBV4-3,TRBJ2-7,-,TGCGCCAGCAGCCACCACAGGACAGGTGTCTCCTACGAGCAGTACTTC,CASSHHRTGVSYEQYF